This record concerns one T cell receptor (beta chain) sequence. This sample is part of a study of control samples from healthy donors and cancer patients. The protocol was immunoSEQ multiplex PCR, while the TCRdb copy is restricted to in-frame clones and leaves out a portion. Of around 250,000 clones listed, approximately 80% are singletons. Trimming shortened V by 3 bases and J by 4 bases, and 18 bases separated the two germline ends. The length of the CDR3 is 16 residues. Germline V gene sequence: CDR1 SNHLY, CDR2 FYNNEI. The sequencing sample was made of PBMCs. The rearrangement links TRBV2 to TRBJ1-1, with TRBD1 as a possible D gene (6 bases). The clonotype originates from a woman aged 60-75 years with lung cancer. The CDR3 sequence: CASSEDEGERSTEAFF. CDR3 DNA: TGTGCCAGCAGTGAGGATGAGGGGGAGCGAAGCACTGAAGCTTTCTTT.